Given below is one TCR beta chain in context. TCRdb's table, derived via immunoSEQ multiplex PCR, lists solely in-frame clones and lacks some. The table lists some 1.5 million clones, 95% to 99% of them singletons, with about 0.45% in the top ten. This specimen belongs to a study of shared clonotypes between healthy human individuals. The CDR3 length is 16 residues. After removal of 4 bases from V and 5 bases from J, the junction contained 12 bases not matched to a gene. Germline-derived CDR1 and CDR2 are SEHNR and FQNEAQ (reference sequence). This TCR was recovered from a man younger than 40 in good health. The sequenced sample was naive CD4+ T cells sorted from blood. As to subset: CD45RA+ positively selected. The rearrangement joins TRBV7-9 to TRBJ2-7, with 9 positions matching TRBD2. The DNA of the CDR3 is TGTGCCAGCAGCTCGAATAGCGGGAGAGGGTCTGACGAGCAGTACTTC. It is translated as CASSSNSGRGSDEQYF.